The sequence of this TCR beta chain was determined in a study of blood T cell repertoires in COVID-19. The trim removed 8 bases at V and 6 bases at J, leaving 9 bases unmatched. The CDR3 spans 13 residues. Germline V gives CDR1 SNHLY, CDR2 FYNNEI. Authors' data handling: Amplified reference gene primers provided the basis for estimating nucleated cell counts. Here immunoSEQ multiplex PCR was the method, and the copy in TCRdb shows in-frame clones only, minus some. Clone size and the V and J calls come from that table; the DNA yielded D and trimming. This sample has roughly 200,000 clones, with about 87% found just once.

The chain combines TRBV2 with TRBJ1-1, with 7 bases identical to TRBD1. The sequencing sample was made of PBMCs or T cells enriched from blood (not recorded which). This clonotype originated in a woman younger than 45 who had recovered from COVID-19. The CDR3 DNA sequence: TGTGCCAGCGGAGAGGGGGCGCCCGCTGAAGCTTTCTTT. Its translation: CASGEGAPAEAFF.